This T cell receptor (beta chain) derives from a study of cytomegalovirus exposure and HLA in healthy donors. Notes on the study in general: The study recorded 150 to 200 TCR beta chains that were cytomegalovirus-associated.

Vbeta (60) and Jbeta (13) primers were used in the PCR. TCRdb keeps only in-frame clones here, not all; method: immunoSEQ multiplex PCR. The sample includes 150,000 to 200,000 clones, under 75% of them seen just once. Though probably carrying unrecorded immune exposures, donors were nominally healthy at sampling. Note on this clone: What it binds is unknown.

The V gene's germline CDR1 is LGHNA and CDR2 YSLEER. The CDR3 totals 15 residues. The ends were cut back, 1 base at V and 1 base at J, with 11 bases in the middle. The receptor was derived from a middle-aged man in good health and CMV-seropositive. The sample taken for sequencing was PBMCs. The J gene is TRBJ2-7, the V gene TRBV4-3; tentatively, D is TRBD1 (5 bases). The CDR3 spells CASSQGQTRSYEQYF. Here the CDR3 DNA reads TGCGCCAGCAGCCAAGGACAGACCAGATCCTACGAGCAGTACTTC.